The clone carrying this T cell receptor beta chain has a count of ten or more. Its antigen is unidentified. This record comes from a study of neurological immune-mediated disorders. General study findings and limits: The expanded clones of different subjects shared no CDR3 amino acid sequences (suggesting private repertoires in all groups).

The cDNA came from 5'RACE with 10-nucleotide random UMIs. One entry per CDR3 protein results from TCRdb running MiXCR on the 5' RACE reads. The table includes 50,000 or so distinct CDR3 sequences, around 3.4% detected once. The length of the CDR3 is 11 residues. Germline CDR1 and CDR2: DFQATT and SNEGSKA (reference sequence). The V end was cut by 4 bases, the J end by 5 bases, with 8 bases between. Sequencing was done on a sample of PBMCs. The V call is TRBV20-1, the J call TRBJ1-1; D ambiguous. The TCR sequence derives from a woman aged 60-75 years with multiple sclerosis. The CDR3 sequence: CSATDVTEAFF. CDR3 DNA: TGCAGTGCTACTGACGTAACTGAAGCTTTCTTT.